The T cell receptor (beta chain) described here comes from a study of shared clonotypes between healthy human individuals. Study in general: Per donor, CD8 memory used one plate, CD8 naive used two, CD4 memory used three and CD4 naive used three.

The table came from immunoSEQ multiplex PCR; TCRdb's copy has only in-frame clones and leaves some out. The data contain about 1.4 million clones, more than 95% of them singletons. CDR3 size: 16 residues. Germline trimming cut 5 bases from V and 6 bases from J; bases unmatched to any gene: 12. The V gene's germline CDR1 is SGHAT and CDR2 FQNNGV. The TCR comes from a man aged 30 to 45 in good health. The chain uses TRBV11-2 and TRBJ2-7; 11 bases align to TRBD1. Input material: naive CD4+ T cells sorted from blood. Indicated subset: CD45RA+ positively selected. The CDR3 region is CASSPRGDRGSSEQYF. CDR3 coding DNA: TGTGCCAGCAGCCCCCGAGGGGACAGGGGGTCTAGCGAGCAGTACTTC.